This T cell receptor (beta chain) was captured by sequencing in a study of CD8 T cells in Susac syndrome. The V gene's germline CDR1 is GTSNPN and CDR2 SVGIG (reference sequence). The CDR3 covers 15 residues. V lost 5 bases to trimming and J lost 1 base; unmatched junction nucleotides: 6. Random hexamers were used to reverse transcribe an amount of roughly 0.5 to 1 ug RNA. A multiplex approach, immunoSEQ multiplex PCR, amplified TCR beta CDR3 across 54 Vbeta and 13 Jbeta. From the immunoSEQ multiplex PCR reads, TCRdb called clonotypes with MiXCR, one entry per CDR3 protein. Of 180,000 or so distinct CDR3 sequences listed, around 95% were seen once; the top ten hold roughly 0.14%. High-throughput TCR beta sequencing covered peripheral CD8+ and CD4+ T cells. Healthy donors acted as controls, with matching for age and sex. The authors negatively isolated CD8+ and CD4+ T cells and FACS-enriched TEMRA cells.

This sequence joins TRBV30 and TRBJ2-3, with 10 bases identical to TRBD1. Sequencing was performed on CD4+ T cells from PBMCs. This TCR came from a human donor in good health. CDR3 in amino acids: CAWDQGTGGTDTQYF. CDR3 nucleotide sequence: TGTGCCTGGGACCAAGGGACAGGGGGCACAGATACGCAGTATTTT.